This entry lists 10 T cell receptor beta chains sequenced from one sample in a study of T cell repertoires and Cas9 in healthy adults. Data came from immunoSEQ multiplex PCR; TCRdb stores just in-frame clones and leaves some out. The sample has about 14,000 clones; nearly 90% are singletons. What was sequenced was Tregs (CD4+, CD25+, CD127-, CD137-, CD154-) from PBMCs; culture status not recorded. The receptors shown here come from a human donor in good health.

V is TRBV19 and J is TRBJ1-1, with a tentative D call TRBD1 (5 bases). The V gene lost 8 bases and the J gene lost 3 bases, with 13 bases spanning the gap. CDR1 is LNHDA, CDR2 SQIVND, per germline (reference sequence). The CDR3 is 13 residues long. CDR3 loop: CASSGNLDTEAFF. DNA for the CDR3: TGTGCCAGTTCAGGGAACTTGGACACTGAAGCTTTCTTT. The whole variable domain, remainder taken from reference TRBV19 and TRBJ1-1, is DGGITQSPKYLFRKEGQNVTLSCEQNLNHDAMYWYRQDPGQGLRLIYYSQIVNDFQKGDIAEGYSVSREKKESFPLTVTSAQKNPTAFYLCASSGNLDTEAFFGQGTRLTVV.

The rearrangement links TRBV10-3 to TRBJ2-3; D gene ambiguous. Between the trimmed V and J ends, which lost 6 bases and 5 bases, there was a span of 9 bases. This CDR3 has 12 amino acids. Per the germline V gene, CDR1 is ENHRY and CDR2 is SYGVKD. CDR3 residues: CAISPVGDTQYF. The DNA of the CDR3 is TGTGCCATCAGCCCGGTCGGAGATACGCAGTATTTT.

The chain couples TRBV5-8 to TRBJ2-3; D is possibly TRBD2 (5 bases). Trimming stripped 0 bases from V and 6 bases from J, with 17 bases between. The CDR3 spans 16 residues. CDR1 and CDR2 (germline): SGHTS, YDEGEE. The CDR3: CASSLVTGLVADTQYF. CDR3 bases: TGTGCCAGCAGCTTGGTTACGGGATTAGTGGCGGATACGCAGTATTTT.

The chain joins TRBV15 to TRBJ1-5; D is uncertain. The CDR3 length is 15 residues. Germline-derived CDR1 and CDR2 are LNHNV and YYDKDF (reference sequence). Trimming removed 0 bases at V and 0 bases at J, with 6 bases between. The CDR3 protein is CATSREAYSNQPQHF. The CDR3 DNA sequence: TGTGCCACCAGCAGAGAAGCTTATAGCAATCAGCCCCAGCATTTT. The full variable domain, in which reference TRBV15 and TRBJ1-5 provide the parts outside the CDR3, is DAMVIQNPRYQVTQFGKPVTLSCSQTLNHNVMYWYQQKSSQAPKLLFHYYDKDFNNEADTPDNFQSRRPNTSFCFLDIRSPGLGDTAMYLCATSREAYSNQPQHFGDGTRLSIL.

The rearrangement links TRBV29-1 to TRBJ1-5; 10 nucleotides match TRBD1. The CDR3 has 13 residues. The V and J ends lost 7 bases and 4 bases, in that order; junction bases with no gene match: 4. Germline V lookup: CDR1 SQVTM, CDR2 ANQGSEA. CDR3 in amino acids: CSGGQGRNQPQHF. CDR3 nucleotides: TGCAGCGGGGGACAGGGGAGGAATCAGCCCCAGCATTTT.

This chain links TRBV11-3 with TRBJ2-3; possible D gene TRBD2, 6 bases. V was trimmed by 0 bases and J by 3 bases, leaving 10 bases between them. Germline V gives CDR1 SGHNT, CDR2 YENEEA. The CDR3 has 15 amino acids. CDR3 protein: CASSLDGGRTDTQYF. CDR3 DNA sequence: TGTGCCAGCAGCTTAGACGGGGGAAGGACAGATACGCAGTATTTT.

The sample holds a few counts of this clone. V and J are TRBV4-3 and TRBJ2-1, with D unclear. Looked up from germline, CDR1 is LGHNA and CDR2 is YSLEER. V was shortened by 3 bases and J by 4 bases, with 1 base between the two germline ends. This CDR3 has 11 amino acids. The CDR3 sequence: CASSHYNEQFF. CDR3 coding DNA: TGCGCCAGCAGCCATTACAATGAGCAGTTCTTC.

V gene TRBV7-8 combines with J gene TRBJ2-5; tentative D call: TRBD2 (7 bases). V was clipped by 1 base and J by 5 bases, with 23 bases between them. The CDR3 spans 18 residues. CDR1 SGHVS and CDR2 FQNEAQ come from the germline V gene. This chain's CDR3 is CASSLVGGRPPILETQYF. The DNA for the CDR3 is TGTGCCAGCAGCTTAGTCGGGGGGCGCCCCCCAATTTTGGAGACCCAGTACTTC.

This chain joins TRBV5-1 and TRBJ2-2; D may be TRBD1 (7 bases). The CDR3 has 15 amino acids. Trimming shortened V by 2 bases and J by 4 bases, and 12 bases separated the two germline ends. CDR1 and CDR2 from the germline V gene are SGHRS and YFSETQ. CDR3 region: CASSLRGTVTGELFF. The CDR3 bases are TGCGCCAGCAGCTTACGCGGGACAGTCACCGGGGAGCTGTTTTTT.

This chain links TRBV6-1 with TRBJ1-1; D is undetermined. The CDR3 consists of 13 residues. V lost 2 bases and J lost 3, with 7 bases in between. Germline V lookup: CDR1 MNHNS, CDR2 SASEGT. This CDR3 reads CASSEMVDTEAFF. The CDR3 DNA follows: TGTGCCAGCAGTGAAATGGTGGACACTGAAGCTTTCTTT.